This T cell receptor (beta chain) was recorded in a study of identical twins. TCRdb independently ran MiXCR on the 5' RACE reads; one entry per CDR3 protein. The repertoire has 200,000 to 250,000 distinct CDR3 sequences, 7.5% of them found once; the top ten carry 1.9%. The CDR3 length is 13 residues. The V end lost 3 bases, the J end lost 6 bases, and 12 bases lay between the germline ends. CDR1 and CDR2 from the germline V gene are MDHEN and SYDVKM. The same data also contributed to another study, on yellow fever vaccine responses in identical twins.

V usage is TRBV28 and J usage is TRBJ2-7; D is perhaps TRBD1 (6 bases). The origin of this receptor is a woman younger than 30 in good health. Specimen: memory (CD45RO+) T cells sorted from blood. CDR3 nucleotides: TGTGCCAGCAGTTTTGGGACACAAGGCGAGCAGTACTTC. Translated, it gives CASSFGTQGEQYF.